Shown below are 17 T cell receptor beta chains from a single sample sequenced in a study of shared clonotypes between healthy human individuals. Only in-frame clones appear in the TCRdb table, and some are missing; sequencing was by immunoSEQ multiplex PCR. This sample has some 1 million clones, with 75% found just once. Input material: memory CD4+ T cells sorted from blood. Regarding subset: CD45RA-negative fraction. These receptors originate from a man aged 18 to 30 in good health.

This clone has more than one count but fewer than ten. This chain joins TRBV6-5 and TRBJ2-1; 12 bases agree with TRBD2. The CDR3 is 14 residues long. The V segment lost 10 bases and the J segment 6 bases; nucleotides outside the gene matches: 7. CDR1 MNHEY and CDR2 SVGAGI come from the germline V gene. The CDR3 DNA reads TGTGCCACCCGAACTAGCGGGGGGATCAATGAGCAGTTCTTC. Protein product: CATRTSGGINEQFF.

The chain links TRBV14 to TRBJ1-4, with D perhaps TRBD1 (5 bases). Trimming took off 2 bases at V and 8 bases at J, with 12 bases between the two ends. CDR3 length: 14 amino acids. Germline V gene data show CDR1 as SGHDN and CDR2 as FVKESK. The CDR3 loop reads CASSQRRDREKLFF. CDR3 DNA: TGTGCCAGCAGCCAACGGCGGGACCGAGAAAAACTGTTTTTT.

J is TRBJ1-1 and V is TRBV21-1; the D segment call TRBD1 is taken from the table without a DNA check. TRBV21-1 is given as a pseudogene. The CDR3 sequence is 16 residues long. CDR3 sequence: CASTTGQGRINTEAFF. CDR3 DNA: TGTGCCAGCACCACGGGGCAGGGGAGAATCAACACTGAAGCTTTCTTT.

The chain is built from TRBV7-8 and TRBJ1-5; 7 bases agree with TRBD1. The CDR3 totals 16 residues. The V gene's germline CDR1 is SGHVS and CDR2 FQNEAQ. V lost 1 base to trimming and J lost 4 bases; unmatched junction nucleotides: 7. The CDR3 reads CASSLEATGSNQPQHF. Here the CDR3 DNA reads TGTGCCAGCAGCTTAGAAGCGACAGGGAGTAATCAGCCCCAGCATTTT.

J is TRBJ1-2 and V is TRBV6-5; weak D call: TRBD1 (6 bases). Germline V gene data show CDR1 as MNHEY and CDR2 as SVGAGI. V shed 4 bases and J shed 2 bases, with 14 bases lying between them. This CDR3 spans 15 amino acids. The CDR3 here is CASSSGQSRNYGYTF. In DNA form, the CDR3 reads TGTGCCAGCAGTTCCGGACAGTCCCGAAACTATGGCTACACCTTC.

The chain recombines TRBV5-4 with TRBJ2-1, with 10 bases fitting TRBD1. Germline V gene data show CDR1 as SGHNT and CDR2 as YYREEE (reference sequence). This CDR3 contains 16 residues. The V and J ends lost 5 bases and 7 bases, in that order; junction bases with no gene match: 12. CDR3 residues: CASSPGQGDVKNEQFF. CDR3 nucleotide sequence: TGTGCCAGCAGTCCAGGACAGGGGGATGTAAAAAATGAGCAGTTCTTC.

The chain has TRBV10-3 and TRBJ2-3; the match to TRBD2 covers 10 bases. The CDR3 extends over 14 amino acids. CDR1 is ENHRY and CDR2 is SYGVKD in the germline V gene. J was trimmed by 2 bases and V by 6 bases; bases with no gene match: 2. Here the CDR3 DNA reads TGTGCCATCAGGGGGACTAGCGACACAGATACGCAGTATTTT. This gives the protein CAIRGTSDTDTQYF.

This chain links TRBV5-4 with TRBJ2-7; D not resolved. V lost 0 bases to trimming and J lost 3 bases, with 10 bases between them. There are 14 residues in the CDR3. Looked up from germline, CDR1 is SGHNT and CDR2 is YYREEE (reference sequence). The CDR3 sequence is CASSLAHGIYEQYF. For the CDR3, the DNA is TGTGCCAGCAGCTTGGCCCACGGAATCTACGAGCAGTACTTC. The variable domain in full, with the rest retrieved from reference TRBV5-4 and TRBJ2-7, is ETGVTQSPTHLIKTRGQQVTLRCSSQSGHNTVSWYQQALGQGPQFIFQYYREEENGRGNFPPRFSGLQFPNYSSELNVNALELDDSALYLCASSLAHGIYEQYFGPGTRLTVT.

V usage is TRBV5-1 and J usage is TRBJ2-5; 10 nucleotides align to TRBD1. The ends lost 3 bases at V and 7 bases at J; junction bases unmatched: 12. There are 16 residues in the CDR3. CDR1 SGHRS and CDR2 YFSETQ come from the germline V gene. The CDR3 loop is CASSYGQGEHGGTQYF. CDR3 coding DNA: TGCGCCAGCAGCTATGGACAGGGGGAACATGGTGGGACCCAGTACTTC.

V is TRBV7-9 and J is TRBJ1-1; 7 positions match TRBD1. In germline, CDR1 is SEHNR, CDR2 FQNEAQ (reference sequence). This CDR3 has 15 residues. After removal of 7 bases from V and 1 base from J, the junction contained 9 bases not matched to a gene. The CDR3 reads CASTRPTGANTEAFF. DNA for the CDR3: TGTGCCAGCACGCGACCAACAGGGGCGAACACTGAAGCTTTCTTT.

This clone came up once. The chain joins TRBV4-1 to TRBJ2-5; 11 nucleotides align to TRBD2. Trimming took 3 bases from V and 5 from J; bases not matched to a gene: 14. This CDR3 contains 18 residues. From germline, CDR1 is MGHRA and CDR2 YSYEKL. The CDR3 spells CASSHSNLLAGASETQYF. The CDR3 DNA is TGCGCCAGCAGCCACTCGAATCTACTAGCGGGGGCGTCGGAGACCCAGTACTTC.

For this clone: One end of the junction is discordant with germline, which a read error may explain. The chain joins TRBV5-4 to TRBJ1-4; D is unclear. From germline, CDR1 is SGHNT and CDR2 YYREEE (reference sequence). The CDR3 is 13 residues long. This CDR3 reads CACSFGSPKQLFF. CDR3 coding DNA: TGTGCCTGCAGCTTCGGTAGTCCAAAACAACTGTTTTTT.

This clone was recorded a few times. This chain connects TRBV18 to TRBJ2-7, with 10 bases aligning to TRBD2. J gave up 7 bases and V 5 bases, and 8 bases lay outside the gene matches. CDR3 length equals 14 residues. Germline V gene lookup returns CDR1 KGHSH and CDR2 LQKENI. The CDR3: CASSAAGGPGEQYF. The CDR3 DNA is TGTGCCAGCTCAGCAGCGGGGGGGCCGGGAGAGCAGTACTTC.

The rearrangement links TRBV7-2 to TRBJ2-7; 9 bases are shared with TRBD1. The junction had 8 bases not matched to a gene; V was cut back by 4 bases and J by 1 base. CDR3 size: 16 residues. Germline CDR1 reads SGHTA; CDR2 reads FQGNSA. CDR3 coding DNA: TGTGCCAGCAGCTCGACCGGGACAGGGAGTTCCTACGAGCAGTACTTC. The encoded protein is CASSSTGTGSSYEQYF.

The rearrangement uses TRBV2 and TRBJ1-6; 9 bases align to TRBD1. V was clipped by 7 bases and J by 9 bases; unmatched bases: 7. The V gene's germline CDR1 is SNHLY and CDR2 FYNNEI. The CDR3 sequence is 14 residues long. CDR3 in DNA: TGTGCCAGCAACCTACAGGGGGCGGCTTCACCCCTCCACTTT. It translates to CASNLQGAASPLHF.

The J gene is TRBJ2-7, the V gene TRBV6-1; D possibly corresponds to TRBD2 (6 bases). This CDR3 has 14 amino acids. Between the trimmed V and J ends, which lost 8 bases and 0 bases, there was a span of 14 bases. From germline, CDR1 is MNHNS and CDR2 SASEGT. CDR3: CASGSGDFSYEQYF. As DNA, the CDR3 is TGTGCCAGCGGCTCTGGGGACTTCTCCTACGAGCAGTACTTC.

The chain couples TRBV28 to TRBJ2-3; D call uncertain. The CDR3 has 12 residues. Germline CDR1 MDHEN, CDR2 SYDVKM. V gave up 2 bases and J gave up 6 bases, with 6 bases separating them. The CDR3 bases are TGTGCCAGCAGTTTACCGTTCGATACGCAGTATTTT. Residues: CASSLPFDTQYF.